Listed below are T cell receptor beta chains from one sample, sequenced in a study of T cells in localized non-small cell lung cancer. This table comes from immunoSEQ multiplex PCR, and its TCRdb copy is limited to in-frame clones, with some not included. The repertoire consists of about 5,500 clones, with around 83% occurring once and the leading ten covering 45% to 65%. The starting material was peripheral blood mononuclear cells, obtained before any cancer treatment. The receptors derive from a female donor over 55 with stage II lung adenocarcinoma. Each CDR3 is given with its conserved first and last residue. Clone size is given for some rows only: seen once, a few or many times, or a class if the clone is expanded.

clone_size	j_call	v_call	cdr3_aa
once	TRBJ2-6	TRBV10-1	CASSIVLIAQSRANVLTF
-	TRBJ1-4	TRBV5-1	CASSLVATATATNEKLFF
-	TRBJ1-5	TRBV19	CASSMVAGNQPQHF
-	TRBJ1-4	TRBV30	CAWRRGQGRTNEKLFF
-	TRBJ2-5	TRBV25-1	CASSESAGQETQYF
-	TRBJ1-2	TRBV7-8	CASSTDRIYGYTF
once	TRBJ1-5	TRBV18	CASSPTGGINQPQHF
-	TRBJ1-2	TRBV5-8	CASRSGVNYGYTF
few	TRBJ1-1	TRBV6-5	CASSYSETAFF
few	TRBJ1-1	TRBV4-1	CASRTAGYTEAFF
-	TRBJ2-5	TRBV7-3	CASSLISGGTQYF
-	TRBJ1-2	TRBV23-1	CASSQSGYGYTF
-	TRBJ2-7	TRBV19	CASSLQGFSYEQYF
-	TRBJ1-1	TRBV10-3	CAISVTGAGNTEAFF
-	TRBJ1-1	TRBV19	CASRTLGSGVNTEAFF
-	TRBJ1-2	TRBV27	CASSPRGVDYGYTF
-	TRBJ1-5	TRBV27	CASSYGDNQPQHF
-	TRBJ2-1	TRBV7-3	CASSLGLSNEQFF
-	TRBJ2-3	TRBV6-5	CASSYSVSSTDTQYF
-	TRBJ2-1	TRBV6-1	CASSEVDGSGNEQFF
-	TRBJ2-7	TRBV5-4	CASSSGLQREQYF
-	TRBJ1-4	TRBV27	CASSFWRPATNEKLFF
-	TRBJ2-5	TRBV6-4	CASSETDQETQYF
once	TRBJ2-2	TRBV11-1	CASSLGRANTGELFF
-	TRBJ1-2	TRBV6-5	CASSYRGGDYGYTF
-	TRBJ2-1	TRBV27	CASSPRPPGGANEQFF
few	TRBJ1-6	TRBV5-1	CASSLSGQGDNSPLHF
once	TRBJ2-3	TRBV5-1	CASSLAGGRRGTDTQYF
once	TRBJ2-5	TRBV29-1	CSARGGQETQYF